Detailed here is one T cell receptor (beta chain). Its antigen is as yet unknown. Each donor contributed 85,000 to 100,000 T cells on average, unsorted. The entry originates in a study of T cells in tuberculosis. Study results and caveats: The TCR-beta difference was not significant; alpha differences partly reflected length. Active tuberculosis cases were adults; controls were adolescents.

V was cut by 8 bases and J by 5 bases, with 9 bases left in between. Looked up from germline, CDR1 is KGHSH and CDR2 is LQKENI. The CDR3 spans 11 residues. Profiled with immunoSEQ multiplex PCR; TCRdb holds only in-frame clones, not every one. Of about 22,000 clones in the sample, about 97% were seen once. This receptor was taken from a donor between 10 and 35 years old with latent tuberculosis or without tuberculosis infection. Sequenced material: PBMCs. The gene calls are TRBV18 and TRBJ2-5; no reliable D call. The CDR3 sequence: CASTIKETQYF. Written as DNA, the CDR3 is TGTGCCAGCACAATAAAGGAGACCCAGTACTTC.